The table lists the clone carrying this T cell receptor beta chain with many counts. Its antigen is currently unknown. This entry is derived from a study of CD8 T cells in ankylosing spondylitis. V was cut by 1 base and J by 3 bases, with 13 bases left in between. The CDR3 is 15 residues long. The germline CDR1 and CDR2 sequences are MGHRA and YSYEKL. The TCR beta libraries were generated through quantitative 5'-RACE incorporating molecular barcodes. A single record per CDR3 protein comes from TCRdb applying MiXCR to the 5' RACE reads. The table includes some 240,000 distinct CDR3 sequences, approximately 7.4% detected once. Study observations and caveats: In ankylosing spondylitis patients, matched synovial fluid reportedly showed significant enrichment of disease-linked clones. Disease-linked clones were found to be CD8+ and relatively rare in peripheral blood. A number of the motif variants had already been described in reactive arthritis synovial fluid and blood. About 8 highly homologous variants made up a TCR beta motif, and this motif appeared characteristic of ankylosing spondylitis blood.

V is TRBV4-1 and J is TRBJ2-7; D may be TRBD1 (6 bases). This TCR was sampled from a male donor with ankylosing spondylitis. Sequencing was performed on blood, either unsorted or a sorted T cell fraction (not recorded which). The CDR3 DNA is TGCGCCAGCAGCCAAGGGGCGAGGGGGTTCTACGAGCAGTACTTC. It specifies CASSQGARGFYEQYF.